Described below is a single TCR beta chain sequence and its context. This CDR3 is missing its conserved last phenylalanine or tryptophan, likely due to a read error. The CDR3 covers 14 residues. CDR1 is SGHTA and CDR2 is FQGNSA in the germline V gene. The V gene lost 1 base and the J gene lost 3 bases, with 8 bases spanning the gap. The entry originates in a study of Graves' ophthalmopathy and Graves' hyperthyroidism. Across the study: Prior to any treatment, peripheral blood was collected at the time of initial diagnosis.

Amplifying from RNA transcripts, the study obtained TCR beta CDR3 regions. An initial RT-PCR round employing HTBI primers preceded a second-round multiplex PCR. Each CDR3 protein gets one entry after TCRdb re-called the multiplex PCR reads with MiXCR. The table has 660,000 or so distinct CDR3 sequences, over 40% seen once; the top ten hold roughly 3%. This chain connects TRBV7-2 to TRBJ2-3; no reliable D call. Sample: peripheral blood. This TCR was sampled from an adult man with Graves' ophthalmopathy. For the CDR3, the DNA is TGTGCCAGCAGCTTAGTTCCTCTAACAGATACGCAGTATTTG. Amino acid sequence: CASSLVPLTDTQYL.